This passage covers 30 T cell receptor beta chains from one sample sequenced in a study of blood T cell repertoires in COVID-19. Sequenced by immunoSEQ multiplex PCR; TCRdb stores in-frame clones only, minus some. Found here are nearly 350,000 clones, over 70% of them singletons; the top ten hold 2.5% to 3%. The sample comprised peripheral blood. The receptors originated from a man aged 25 to 45 with active or convalescent COVID-19.

This chain joins TRBV6-5 and TRBJ2-1, with 13 bases that match TRBD2. Germline CDR1 is MNHEY and CDR2 is SVGAGI. The junction had 9 bases not matched to a gene; V was cut back by 6 bases and J by 10 bases. This CDR3 region has 15 residues. In DNA, the CDR3 is TGTGCCAGCAGCCTTGGACTAGCGGGAGCATGGGAGCAGTTCTTC. Its protein is CASSLGLAGAWEQFF.

This chain joins TRBV2 and TRBJ2-5; 10 bases are a match to TRBD2. The CDR3 is 15 amino acids. CDR1 and CDR2 from the germline V gene are SNHLY and FYNNEI. V trimming: 6 bases; J trimming: 3 bases; junction bases outside the gene matches: 7. The CDR3: CASSPLLAGEETQYF. CDR3 DNA sequence: TGTGCCAGCAGCCCCCTCCTAGCGGGGGAAGAGACCCAGTACTTC.

V is TRBV11-3 and J is TRBJ1-3; weak D call: TRBD1 (5 bases). V dropped 5 bases and J dropped 2 bases, with 10 bases sitting between them. CDR1 SGHNT and CDR2 YENEEA come from the germline V gene. The CDR3 has 14 residues. CDR3 in DNA: TGTGCCAGCAGCCCCCGACAGACTGGAAACACCATATATTTT. Its protein product is CASSPRQTGNTIYF.

The chain employs TRBV19 and TRBJ2-3, with D perhaps TRBD2 (5 bases). V shed 3 bases and J shed 9 bases, with 19 bases lying between them. CDR1 is LNHDA and CDR2 is SQIVND in the germline V gene (reference sequence). This CDR3 has 15 residues. The CDR3 sequence is CASSMVPPTRETQYF. The CDR3 bases are TGTGCCAGTAGTATGGTCCCCCCCACTAGAGAAACGCAGTATTTT. Together with reference TRBV19 and TRBJ2-3, the CDR3 gives the full variable domain: DGGITQSPKYLFRKEGQNVTLSCEQNLNHDAMYWYRQDPGQGLRLIYYSQIVNDFQKGDIAEGYSVSREKKESFPLTVTSAQKNPTAFYLCASSMVPPTRETQYFGPGTRLTVL.

This clone was seen ten or more times. This chain links TRBV7-9 with TRBJ2-7, with 9 bases fitting TRBD2. Germline CDR1 SEHNR, CDR2 FQNEAQ (reference sequence). CDR3 length equals 14 residues. The V gene end was trimmed by 3 bases and the J gene end by 7 bases; junction bases not matched to a gene: 7. The CDR3 is CASSFGGLAREQYF. The DNA of the CDR3 is TGTGCCAGCAGCTTCGGAGGACTAGCGAGGGAGCAGTACTTC.

The chain carries TRBV9 and TRBJ2-7; 10 bases line up with TRBD1. The V gene end was trimmed by 0 bases and the J gene end by 2 bases; junction bases not matched to a gene: 5. Germline V gene sequence: CDR1 SGDLS, CDR2 YYNGEE. The CDR3 is made up of 16 amino acids. CDR3 DNA sequence: TGTGCCAGCAGCGTAGGGGGACAGGGGACCACCTACGAGCAGTACTTC. As protein: CASSVGGQGTTYEQYF. Supplemented by reference TRBV9 and TRBJ2-7, the full variable domain reads DSGVTQTPKHLITATGQRVTLRCSPRSGDLSVYWYQQSLDQGLQFLIQYYNGEERAKGNILERFSAQQFPDLHSELNLSSLELGDSALYFCASSVGGQGTTYEQYFGPGTRLTVT.

The rearrangement links TRBV6-2 or TRBV6-3 to TRBJ2-5; no clear D gene. The CDR3 extends over 16 amino acids. V shed 0 bases and J shed 5 bases, with 16 bases lying between them. Germline assignment: CDR1 MNHEY and CDR2 SVGEGT. CDR3 DNA: TGTGCCAGCAGTTACTCAGTTGCCCTGGCGAGGGAGACCCAGTACTTC. Its translation: CASSYSVALARETQYF.

This rearrangement joins TRBV2 to TRBJ2-3; D is perhaps TRBD2 (6 bases). The germline CDR1 and CDR2 sequences are SNHLY and FYNNEI. The CDR3 consists of 18 residues. V lost 4 bases and J lost 0, with 20 bases in between. The CDR3 reads CASSVDPGEIPSTDTQYF. Written as DNA, the CDR3 is TGTGCCAGCAGTGTTGATCCGGGAGAAATTCCTAGCACAGATACGCAGTATTTT.

The chain links TRBV7-9 to TRBJ2-2; 8 bases are a match to TRBD1. This CDR3 comprises 16 residues. Per germline, CDR1 SEHNR and CDR2 FQNEAQ (reference sequence). The V and J ends lost 6 bases and 0 bases, in that order; junction bases with no gene match: 6. CDR3 in DNA: TGTGCCAGCAGAAAGACAGGGGACCCGAACACCGGGGAGCTGTTTTTT. It translates to CASRKTGDPNTGELFF. The complete variable domain, with remaining parts taken from reference TRBV7-9 and TRBJ2-2, reads DTGVSQNPRHKITKRGQNVTFRCDPISEHNRLYWYRQTLGQGPEFLTYFQNEAQLEKSRLLSDRFSAERPKGSFSTLEIQRTEQGDSAMYLCASRKTGDPNTGELFFGEGSRLTVL.

V gene TRBV6-1 combines with J gene TRBJ1-2, with TRBD1 matching 7 bases. Germline CDR1 MNHNS, CDR2 SASEGT. CDR3 size: 14 residues. J lost 6 bases, V lost 2 bases, and 6 bases had no gene match. The CDR3 is CASSETGGQHGYTF. CDR3 DNA sequence: TGTGCCAGCAGTGAAACTGGGGGACAGCATGGCTACACCTTC.

The rearrangement uses TRBV7-2 and TRBJ2-2; TRBD1 matches at 8 bases. The CDR3 is 14 amino acids. CDR1 is SGHTA and CDR2 is FQGNSA in the germline V gene. V was pared by 4 bases and J by 6 bases, with 4 bases of the junction left unmatched. The CDR3 region has the DNA TGTGCCAGCAGCTGGACAGGGCGCGCCGGGGAGCTGTTTTTT. Its translation is CASSWTGRAGELFF.

J is TRBJ1-3 and V is TRBV7-3; the D is unclear. The germline gives CDR1 SGHTA, CDR2 FQGTGA. The CDR3 is 14 amino acids. V was clipped by 5 bases and J by 1 base, with 9 bases between them. The CDR3 spells CASSRQASGNTIYF. CDR3 DNA: TGTGCCAGCAGCCGCCAGGCTTCTGGAAACACCATATATTTT.

Written as DNA, the CDR3 is TGTGCCAGCAGTCCAGGACTTCTCACGAGTGGCTACACCTTC. This encodes CASSPGLLTSGYTF. The chain uses TRBV6-6 and TRBJ1-2; D is undetermined. There are 14 residues in the CDR3. Germline V gene sequence: CDR1 MNHNY, CDR2 SVGAGI (reference sequence). V was cut by 5 bases and J by 7 bases, with 17 bases left in between.

The V and J genes are TRBV7-2 and TRBJ2-5, with TRBD2 matching 8 bases. V dropped 1 base and J dropped 5; count of bases not matched to a gene: 0. Looked up from germline, CDR1 is SGHTA and CDR2 is FQGNSA. The CDR3 runs to 13 residues. The CDR3, as DNA: TGTGCCAGCAGCTTAGGACTAGCGGAGACCCAGTACTTC. Residues: CASSLGLAETQYF.

V and J are TRBV27 and TRBJ1-6, with unresolved D. Germline lookup yields CDR1 MNHEY and CDR2 SMNVEV (reference sequence). The germline V and J ends were trimmed by 2 bases and 9 bases, with 23 bases remaining between them. The CDR3 spans 18 residues. CDR3 sequence: CASSLNRGSRSVGSPLHF. The CDR3 bases are TGTGCCAGCAGTTTAAACCGGGGTAGCCGGTCGGTGGGTTCACCCCTCCACTTT.

This chain connects TRBV5-1 to TRBJ1-2; no clear D. V lost 1 base to trimming and J lost 8 bases, with 15 bases between them. The CDR3 runs 14 residues. Germline-derived CDR1 and CDR2 are SGHRS and YFSETQ. CDR3 DNA sequence: TGCGCCAGCAGCTTGTTTGTTGGCGGCAACGGCTACACCTTC. It is translated as CASSLFVGGNGYTF.

J is TRBJ2-5 and V is TRBV4-2; D might be TRBD1 (5 bases). V was clipped by 7 bases and J by 4 bases, with 16 bases between them. The V gene's germline CDR1 is LGHNA and CDR2 YNFKEQ. The CDR3 extends over 14 amino acids. The CDR3 is CASTPGWGTETQYF. DNA of the CDR3: TGTGCCAGCACCCCGGGCTGGGGCACAGAGACCCAGTACTTC.

The V call is TRBV14, the J call TRBJ2-7; 8 bases agree with TRBD1. J lost 3 bases, V lost 3 bases, and 4 bases had no gene match. Germline V lookup: CDR1 SGHDN, CDR2 FVKESK. The CDR3 loop spans 14 amino acids. The CDR3 is CASSHGRGLYEQYF. The CDR3 DNA reads TGTGCCAGCAGCCATGGCAGGGGGCTCTACGAGCAGTACTTC.

This clone was counted a single time. The V call is TRBV7-9, the J call TRBJ1-5; D not certain. Germline V gene data show CDR1 as SEHNR and CDR2 as FQNEAQ (reference sequence). The length of the CDR3 is 14 residues. V shed 5 bases and J shed 2 bases, with 10 bases lying between them. The CDR3 nucleotides read TGTGCCAGCAGCCCCCGGGGAGGCAATCAGCCCCAGCATTTT. This codes for CASSPRGGNQPQHF.

The gene calls are TRBV5-8 and TRBJ2-3; a possible D gene is TRBD2 (5 bases). Germline values: CDR1 SGHTS, CDR2 YDEGEE. There are 16 residues in the CDR3. Trimming stripped 4 bases from V and 4 bases from J, with 19 bases between. The CDR3 nucleotides read TGTGCCAGCAGCGACGGCAATCTGCCTAGCTCAGATACGCAGTATTTT. Amino acids: CASSDGNLPSSDTQYF.

The V call is TRBV5-1, the J call TRBJ2-5; the D gene is possibly TRBD2 (6 bases). The CDR3 covers 15 residues. V gave up 2 bases and J gave up 5 bases, with 16 bases separating them. CDR1 and CDR2 (germline): SGHRS, YFSETQ. CDR3 in amino acids: CASSFGGMARETQYF. In DNA form, the CDR3 reads TGCGCCAGCAGCTTTGGGGGGATGGCGAGGGAGACCCAGTACTTC.

V and J are TRBV6-2 or TRBV6-3 and TRBJ2-2; 8 bases agree with TRBD1. The CDR3 is 15 amino acids. The J segment lost 2 bases and the V segment lost 4 bases, leaving 3 bases of the junction unmatched. The germline V gene encodes CDR1 MNHEY and CDR2 SVGEGT. CDR3 protein: CASSWTGPNTGELFF. Written as DNA, the CDR3 is TGTGCCAGCAGTTGGACAGGGCCTAACACCGGGGAGCTGTTTTTT.

The chain couples TRBV9 to TRBJ2-1; 12 nucleotides line up with TRBD2. With 0 bases clipped from V and 8 bases from J, the junction kept 0 bases outside the gene matches. There are 14 residues in the CDR3. The germline V gene encodes CDR1 SGDLS and CDR2 YYNGEE. The DNA for the CDR3 is TGTGCCAGCAGCGTAGGACTAGCGGGGGATGAGCAGTTCTTC. It specifies CASSVGLAGDEQFF.

The chain joins TRBV5-1 to TRBJ1-1, with TRBD1 identical over 7 bases. The length of the CDR3 is 17 residues. From germline, CDR1 is SGHRS and CDR2 YFSETQ. The J segment lost 0 bases and the V segment lost 4 bases, leaving 12 bases of the junction unmatched. The CDR3 spells CASSPLRTGVVNTEAFF. CDR3 nucleotide sequence: TGCGCCAGCAGCCCCTTACGGACAGGCGTCGTGAACACTGAAGCTTTCTTT.

The chain is built from TRBV5-6 and TRBJ1-2; D might be TRBD1 (6 bases). Germline V gene data show CDR1 as SGHDT and CDR2 as YYEEEE. V lost 2 bases, J lost 13 bases, and 12 bases lay in between. CDR3 length: 11 amino acids. Written as DNA, the CDR3 is TGTGCCAGCAGCTTTCACAGGGATTCCACCTTC. Its protein product is CASSFHRDSTF.

The chain joins TRBV11-1 to TRBJ1-5; 9 nucleotides line up with TRBD1. The junction had 13 bases not matched to a gene; V was cut back by 5 bases and J by 8 bases. CDR1 SGHAT and CDR2 FQDESV come from the germline V gene (reference sequence). This CDR3 spans 16 amino acids. The CDR3 loop reads CASSVRTGVLMEPQHF. The CDR3 DNA reads TGTGCCAGCAGCGTTCGGACAGGGGTCCTTATGGAGCCCCAGCATTTT.

V usage is TRBV10-3 and J usage is TRBJ2-7; the match to TRBD2 covers 8 bases. J gave up 0 bases and V 8 bases, and 9 bases lay outside the gene matches. This CDR3 contains 15 residues. Germline V gene lookup returns CDR1 ENHRY and CDR2 SYGVKD. Here the CDR3 DNA reads TGTGCCATCCTCAGTCTCGCGGGAGGCTCCTACGAGCAGTACTTC. Translating it yields CAILSLAGGSYEQYF.

This chain connects TRBV4-3 to TRBJ2-1; D might be TRBD2 (6 bases). The CDR3 totals 16 residues. In germline, CDR1 is LGHNA, CDR2 YSLEER. V lost 0 bases and J lost 4, with 13 bases in between. The CDR3 nucleotides are TGCGCCAGCAGCCAAGAGGCGGGACCAACTTACAATGAGCAGTTCTTC. It codes for CASSQEAGPTYNEQFF.

V usage is TRBV30 and J usage is TRBJ2-2; possibly TRBD1 for D (5 bases). This CDR3 has 14 amino acids. Between the trimmed V and J ends, which lost 4 bases and 2 bases, there was a span of 11 bases. Germline V gives CDR1 GTSNPN, CDR2 SVGIG (reference sequence). CDR3: CAWNYDSNTGELFF. CDR3 coding DNA: TGTGCCTGGAACTATGACAGTAACACCGGGGAGCTGTTTTTT. Variable domain in full (rest from reference TRBV30 and TRBJ2-2): SQTIHQWPATLVQPVGSPLSLECTVEGTSNPNLYWYRQAAGRGLQLLFYSVGIGQISSEVPQNLSASRPQDRQFILSSKKLLLSDSGFYLCAWNYDSNTGELFFGEGSRLTVL.

CDR3 loop: CASRESRGGNTIYF. CDR3 nucleotides: TGTGCCAGTAGAGAGTCCCGGGGAGGAAACACCATATATTTT. The chain combines TRBV19 with TRBJ1-3, with unresolved D. The CDR3 has 14 residues. Between the trimmed V and J ends, which lost 6 bases and 4 bases, there was a span of 13 bases. Per the germline V gene, CDR1 is LNHDA and CDR2 is SQIVND (reference sequence).